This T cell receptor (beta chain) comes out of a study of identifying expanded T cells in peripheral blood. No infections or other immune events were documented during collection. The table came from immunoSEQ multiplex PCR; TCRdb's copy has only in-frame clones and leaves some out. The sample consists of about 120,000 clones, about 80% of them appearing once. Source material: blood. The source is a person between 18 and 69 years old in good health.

CDR3 coding DNA: TGTGCCAGCAGCGTAGCCTGGGTCACAGATACGCAGTATTTT. As protein: CASSVAWVTDTQYF. The J gene is TRBJ2-3, the V gene TRBV9; D remains unclear. The CDR3 contains 14 residues. Germline CDR1 and CDR2: SGDLS and YYNGEE. Trimming pared 0 bases from V and 2 bases from J, leaving 7 bases between.